This entry describes one T cell receptor (beta chain). The sample belongs to a study of regulatory T cells in long-lasting Graves disease. Sample time point: persistent/refractory GD, antithyroid drugs over 5 years with positive TRAb. Isolated PBMC RNA provided the starting material for the TCR library. V lost 0 bases and J lost 7; bases outside the gene matches: 8. Per germline, CDR1 LNHDA and CDR2 SQIVND (reference sequence). This CDR3 has 17 amino acids. CDR3 regions were amplified by Arm-PCR using iRepertoire HTBI primers to build TCR beta libraries. TCRdb re-called the multiplex PCR reads through MiXCR, storing one row per CDR3 protein. Among about 460,000 distinct CDR3 sequences listed, about 20% were seen once.

Sequenced material: peripheral blood mononuclear cells (PBMCs), taken when the disease was refractory, from a patient treated with antithyroid drugs. The receptor was derived from a female donor with Graves disease. This chain uses TRBV19 with TRBJ2-1; 11 nucleotides align to TRBD2. The CDR3 DNA reads as TGTGCCAGTAGTATAGATAGGGCTAGCGGGGGGATAAATGAGCAGTTCTTC. Amino acid sequence: CASSIDRASGGINEQFF.